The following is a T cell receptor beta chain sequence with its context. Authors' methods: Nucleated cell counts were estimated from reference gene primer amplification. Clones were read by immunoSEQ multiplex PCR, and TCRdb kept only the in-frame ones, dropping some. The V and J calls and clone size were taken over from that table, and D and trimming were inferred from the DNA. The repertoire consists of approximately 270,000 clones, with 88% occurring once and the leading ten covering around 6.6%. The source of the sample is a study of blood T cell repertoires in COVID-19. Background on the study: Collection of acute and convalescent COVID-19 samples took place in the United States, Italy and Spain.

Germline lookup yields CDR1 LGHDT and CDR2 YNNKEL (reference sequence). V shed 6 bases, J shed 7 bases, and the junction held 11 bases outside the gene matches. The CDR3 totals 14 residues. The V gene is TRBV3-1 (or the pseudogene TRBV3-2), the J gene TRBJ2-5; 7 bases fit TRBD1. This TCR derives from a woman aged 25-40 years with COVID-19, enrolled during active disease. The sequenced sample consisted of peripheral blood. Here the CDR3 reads CASSRFQGVGTQYF. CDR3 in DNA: TGTGCCAGCAGTCGTTTCCAGGGGGTTGGGACCCAGTACTTC.